This TCR beta chain stems from a study of T cell responses to AZD1222 COVID-19 vaccine. Notes on the study in general: The study identified only six AZD1222 recipients as seropositive at baseline.

In the case of this clone: Its antigen is still unknown.

Generated by immunoSEQ multiplex PCR, the TCRdb table keeps only in-frame clones and is missing some. The data contain over 120,000 clones, around 87% of them singletons. The length of the CDR3 is 15 residues. Germline V gives CDR1 MNHEY, CDR2 SMNVEV (reference sequence). V was pared by 6 bases and J by 3 bases, with 6 bases of the junction left unmatched. This clonotype was sampled from an adult in good health. Sequencing used peripheral blood, obtained on day 0 of AZD1222 vaccination. This chain joins TRBV27 and TRBJ2-7; 12 nucleotides agree with TRBD1. CDR3 loop: CASRTGTGGFYEQYF. In DNA form, the CDR3 reads TGTGCCAGCAGAACCGGGACAGGGGGCTTCTACGAGCAGTACTTC.